The rows below give T cell receptor beta chains drawn from one sample of a study of monozygotic twins with inflammatory bowel disease. TCRdb re-called the 5' RACE reads and shows each CDR3 protein once, DNA omitted. Its table records approximately 160,000 distinct CDR3 sequences. Sequenced material: blood. The receptors shown here come from a human donor with ulcerative colitis or Crohn's disease, or a healthy co-twin of an affected twin (not recorded which). CDR3s include the opening cysteine and the closing phenylalanine or tryptophan.

>TRBJ2-7|TRBV14
CASSQDPPYEQYF
>TRBJ2-2|TRBV11-2
CASSTLGTGELFF
>TRBJ2-1|TRBV5-1
CASSVGGYPNEQFF
>TRBJ1-1|TRBV9
CASSEDGSHTEAFF
>TRBJ2-7|TRBV29-1
CSVNLLGGTSDYEQYF
>TRBJ1-1|TRBV5-5
CASSLTIPGQGEAFF
>TRBJ2-1|TRBV12-3/TRBV12-4
CASSFGWGDRHRSGGYNEQFF
>TRBJ2-7|TRBV29-1
CSVASPDLKQYF
>TRBJ1-2|TRBV7-2
CASSSRFGYTF
>TRBJ2-3|TRBV10-3
CAISGRLAGGTDTQYF
>TRBJ2-6|TRBV12-3/TRBV12-4
CASSLGLAGGSLSGANVLTF
>TRBJ2-2|TRBV6-1
CASIFYRDRVNTGELFF
>TRBJ1-3|TRBV18
CASRSRAQFYSSGNTIYF
>TRBJ1-5|TRBV29-1
CSVEWPRIHNQPQHF
>TRBJ1-5|TRBV10-3
CAISDSDRGDGHPQHF
>TRBJ2-5|TRBV19
CASKRGAAGETQYF
>TRBJ2-7|TRBV12-3/TRBV12-4
CASSVKGSAYEQYF
>TRBJ2-7|TRBV13
CASSTASGGLEQYF
>TRBJ1-6|TRBV12-3/TRBV12-4
CASSDTFYNSPLHF
>TRBJ2-3|TRBV20-1
CSARLPGLNTDTQYF
>TRBJ1-6|TRBV7-6
CASSPGQGVNSPLHF
>TRBJ1-1|TRBV5-1
CASSLEGTGVTEAFF
>TRBJ2-1|TRBV24-1
CATSESTSGRATLGNEQFF
>TRBJ2-7|TRBV20-1
CSASPRTTHYEQYF
>TRBJ2-5|TRBV14
CASSQARGQPETQYF
>TRBJ1-5|TRBV20-1
CSASNRGQGQPQHF
>TRBJ2-1|TRBV5-5
CASSLDQWGDEQFF
>TRBJ2-7|TRBV2
CASSSQGRGYEQYF
>TRBJ2-1|TRBV20-1
CSVPHGARSSYNEQFF
>TRBJ2-3|TRBV27
CASSSNPAGTLALGTDTQYF
>TRBJ2-7|TRBV20-1
CSAPTLNEQYF